Described below is a single T cell receptor (beta chain) sequence and its context. Its target is not known. The source of the sample is a study of T cell responses to AZD1222 COVID-19 vaccine. The J segment lost 3 bases and the V segment lost 0 bases, leaving 7 bases of the junction unmatched. Per the germline V gene, CDR1 is SGHNT and CDR2 is YYREEE (reference sequence). The CDR3 extends over 16 amino acids. TCRdb keeps only in-frame clones here, not all; method: immunoSEQ multiplex PCR. Among 90,000 to 110,000 clones listed, 88% were seen once. Study results and caveats: Every sample of the repertoires postdated the peak T cell response.

The source was peripheral blood, collected on day 0 of AZD1222 vaccination. The TCR originated in an adult in good health. The gene calls are TRBV5-4 and TRBJ1-1; 8 bases map to TRBD1. The CDR3 DNA reads TGTGCCAGCAGCTTGGGACAGGGGCTGGGGGACACTGAAGCTTTCTTT. Protein product: CASSLGQGLGDTEAFF.